Following are 7 T cell receptor beta chains from one sample sequenced in a study of control samples from healthy donors and cancer patients. Only in-frame clones appear in the TCRdb table, and some are missing; sequencing was by immunoSEQ multiplex PCR. The sample carries about 160,000 clones, approximately 94% recorded once. The sequenced sample was blood. The source is a man between 18 and 29 years old in good health.

The chain has TRBV15 and TRBJ1-1; a weak D match, TRBD1 (5 bases). CDR1 is LNHNV and CDR2 is YYDKDF in the germline V gene (reference sequence). The CDR3 is 12 amino acids. V gave up 0 bases and J gave up 8 bases, with 7 bases separating them. CDR3 in DNA: TGTGCCACCAGCAGAGACGGACAAGAAGCTTTCTTT. Translation: CATSRDGQEAFF.

This rearrangement joins TRBV5-1 to TRBJ2-3, with 10 bases fitting TRBD2. The CDR3 runs 14 residues. Germline V gives CDR1 SGHRS, CDR2 YFSETQ. V lost 4 bases to trimming and J lost 4 bases; unmatched junction nucleotides: 3. The CDR3 sequence: CASSLAGAPDTQYF. For the CDR3, the DNA is TGCGCCAGCAGCCTAGCGGGGGCCCCAGATACGCAGTATTTT.

The chain employs TRBV30 and TRBJ2-7; D not resolved. V was pared by 0 bases and J by 2 bases, with 8 bases between. Germline V CDR1 and CDR2: GTSNPN, SVGIG (reference sequence). This CDR3 contains 13 residues. The CDR3 reads CAWSVSQTYEQYF. The CDR3, as DNA: TGTGCCTGGAGTGTAAGCCAAACCTACGAGCAGTACTTC.

Comments on this clone: As the CDR3 is not closed by the conserved phenylalanine or tryptophan, this likely results from a read error. The DNA is omitted, as the CDR3 cannot be located on it reliably, and the CDR3 follows TCRdb's listing. This CDR3 is CASSESKRDASTV. This chain connects TRBV6-1 to TRBJ1-1. The CDR3 length equals 13 residues, ends included. The germline gives CDR1 MNHNS, CDR2 SASEGT.

The rearrangement links TRBV29-1 to TRBJ2-7; 7 nucleotides match TRBD2. CDR3 length: 11 residues. The junction had 7 bases not matched to a gene; V was cut back by 4 bases and J by 10 bases. Germline assignment: CDR1 SQVTM and CDR2 ANQGSEA. This CDR3 reads CSVGNRGGQYF. The CDR3 DNA reads as TGCAGCGTTGGCAACCGCGGGGGACAGTACTTC.

The chain combines TRBV19 with TRBJ1-4, with D hard to call. Trimming left V 3 bases short and J 4 bases short, with 12 bases between. Germline assignment: CDR1 LNHDA and CDR2 SQIVND (reference sequence). The CDR3 is 15 residues long. The CDR3 nucleotides are TGTGCCAGTAGTATTGGTGTCGGCATTAATGAAAAACTGTTTTTT. This codes for CASSIGVGINEKLFF.

In its sample, this clone was seen a few times. The chain couples TRBV19 to TRBJ1-2, with 10 bases that match TRBD1. Germline CDR1 reads LNHDA; CDR2 reads SQIVND (reference sequence). This CDR3 contains 14 residues. V was pared by 9 bases and J by 5 bases, with 9 bases of the junction left unmatched. In nucleotides, the CDR3 is TGTGCCAGCCGAACCGGACAGGGGGTGTATGGCTACACCTTC. Translating it yields CASRTGQGVYGYTF.